The rows below give T cell receptor beta chains drawn from one sample of a study of siplizumab effects on memory and regulatory T cells. The repertoire was sequenced with immunoSEQ multiplex PCR; TCRdb's copy has only in-frame clones and lacks some. This table has about 72,000 clones, about 90% appearing once. Material for sequencing was CD8+ T cells sorted from blood. Every receptor here comes from a human donor in good health. Both conserved end residues are trimmed from each CDR3.

v_call	j_call	cdr3_aa
TRBV10-2	TRBJ2-1	ASSVDSGYSYNEQF
TRBV6-6	TRBJ2-7	ASSLRDSYEQY
TRBV27	TRBJ2-2	ASSFLGVAGNTGELF
TRBV5-6	TRBJ2-3	ASSYEVRGTDTQY
TRBV7-8	TRBJ2-5	ASSPGVGYETQY
TRBV7-9	TRBJ2-5	ASSNALKETQY
TRBV7-6	TRBJ2-2	ASSYSTGPNTGELF
TRBV19	TRBJ1-5	ASSSPGAGQPQH
TRBV28	TRBJ2-3	ASSRSDSSTDTQY
TRBV2	TRBJ2-1	ASSEEREVSYNEQF
TRBV7-6	TRBJ2-1	ASSLAQGGLNSYNEQF
TRBV7-9	TRBJ2-1	ASSPPRVMDEQF
TRBV29-1	TRBJ1-2	SAGTVYGYT
TRBV6-5	TRBJ2-5	ASSYSVTGTETQY
TRBV6-1	TRBJ1-1	ASRTDRGDYEAF
TRBV23-1	TRBJ1-4	ASHRGRVIEKLF
TRBV4-1	TRBJ2-3	ASSQDPSGTIDTQY
TRBV5-8	TRBJ2-7	ASSSRGQRQGEQY
TRBV4-1	TRBJ2-7	ASSQDVDSSYEQY
TRBV6-5	TRBJ1-1	ASSYPRGAEAF
TRBV18	TRBJ2-7	TSSPPLSYEQY
TRBV4-1	TRBJ1-1	ASSQGISAF